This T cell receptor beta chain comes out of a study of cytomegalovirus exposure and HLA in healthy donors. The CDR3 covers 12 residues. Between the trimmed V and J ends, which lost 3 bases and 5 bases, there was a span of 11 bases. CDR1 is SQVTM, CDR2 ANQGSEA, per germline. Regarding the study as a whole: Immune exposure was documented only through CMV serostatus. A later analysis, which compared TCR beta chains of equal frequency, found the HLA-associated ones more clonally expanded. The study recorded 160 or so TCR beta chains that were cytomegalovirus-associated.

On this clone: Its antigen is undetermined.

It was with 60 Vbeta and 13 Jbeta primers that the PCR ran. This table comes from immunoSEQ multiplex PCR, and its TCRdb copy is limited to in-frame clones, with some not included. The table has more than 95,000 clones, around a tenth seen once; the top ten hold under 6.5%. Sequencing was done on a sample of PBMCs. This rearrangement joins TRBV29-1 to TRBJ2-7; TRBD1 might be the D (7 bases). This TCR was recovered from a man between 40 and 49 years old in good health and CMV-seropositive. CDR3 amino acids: CSVDARGDEQYF. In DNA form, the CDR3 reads TGCAGCGTTGATGCCAGGGGGGACGAGCAGTACTTC.